This T cell receptor (beta chain) was retrieved from a study of blood T cell repertoires in COVID-19 (dated by TCRdb to 2020 to 2021). Describing the broader study: Collaborator samples came from the United States, Italy and Spain and covered acute and convalescent phases of COVID-19. Samples were obtained from the ongoing ImmuneRACE study (first 160 participants) and from about 1,300 subjects provided by 6 global collaborators. The prospective study material was composed of cDNA or gDNA derived from T cells, B-cell-depleted T cells, or PBMCs. Subjects who had been exposed to COVID-19, were actively infected with it, or had recovered from it provided the deeply sampled blood TCRbeta repertoires that made up the dataset. The repertoires were released in a freely available public database intended as a resource for research on the immune response to SARS-CoV-2. A de-identified subject ID, COVID-19 status, age in years and sex were almost always included in the sample metadata. Where available, HLA class I and class II types were obtained from metadata supplied by the sample provider rather than from assay-based typing.

The immunoSEQ Assay, a bias-controlled multiplex PCR, was used to amplify TCRbeta CDR3 regions from genomic DNA. The original pipeline was this. Nucleated cell counts per sample were estimated from amplification of reference gene primers within the assay. Sequence reads were collapsed and filtered to measure the absolute abundance of every unique TCRbeta CDR3 rearrangement. Productive Simpson clonality was computed per sample as the square root of Simpson's diversity index over productive rearrangements. TCRdb holds this immuneACCESS table with in-frame rearrangements only. Some clones are missing; in checked studies, unresolved V genes explain under half, and the rest has no known cause. That table is the source of V, J and clone size, and D and trimming were worked out from the DNA. The sample has about 200,000 clones on record, around nine tenths of them singletons. 4.4% of the sample comes from the top ten.

Collaborating institutions collected whole blood in K2EDTA tubes following their own protocols. Collaborator samples were shipped for TCRbeta analysis as frozen whole blood, isolated PBMCs, or DNA extracted from either sample type. This clone was counted a single time. No cognate antigen has been identified for it. No base qualities exist here, and no much larger clone lies one base off it. The CDR3, from cysteine to phenylalanine, totals 15 residues. Just the 45-base CDR3 DNA is kept, in frame starting at base 1. V is pared back by 1 base and J by 2 bases, with 9 bases lying between the germline termini. CDR1 and CDR2, per the germline V gene (reference sequence), are LNHDA and SQIVND. The study at large found these results: The quantity of clinical and demographic metadata differed by source and by participant and was supplied without curation.

The clonotype originates from a human donor in a cohort sampled during active COVID-19. The chain uses TRBV19 and TRBJ1-5, and the D gene may be TRBD1, 5 bases matching. Sequencing was done on a sample of peripheral blood. The sequence in DNA is TGTGCCAGTAGTATAGCCGGGGGGGGCAATCAGCCCCAGCATTTT. Translated, it reads CASSIAGGGNQPQHF.